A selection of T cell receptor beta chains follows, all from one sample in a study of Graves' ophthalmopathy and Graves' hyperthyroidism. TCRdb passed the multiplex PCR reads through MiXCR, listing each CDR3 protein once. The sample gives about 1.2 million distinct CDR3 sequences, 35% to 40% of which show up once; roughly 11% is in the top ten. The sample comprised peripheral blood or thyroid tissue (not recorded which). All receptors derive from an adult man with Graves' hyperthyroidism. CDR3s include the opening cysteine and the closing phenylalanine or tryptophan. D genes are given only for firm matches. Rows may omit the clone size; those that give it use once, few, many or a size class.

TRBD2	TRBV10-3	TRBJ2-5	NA	TGTGCCACCCGGCCGGGAGGAGAGACCCAGTACTTC	CATRPGGETQYF
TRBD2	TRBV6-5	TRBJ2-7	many	TGTGCCAGCAGTTACTCCCAAGGGACTAGCGGGAGTTTGTACTTC	CASSYSQGTSGSLYF
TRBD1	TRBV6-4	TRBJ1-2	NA	TGTGCCAGCAGAGATCGACAGGGCCATGGCTACACCTTC	CASRDRQGHGYTF
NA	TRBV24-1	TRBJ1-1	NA	TGTGCTACCAGGGAAACTGAAGCTTTCTTT	CATRETEAFF
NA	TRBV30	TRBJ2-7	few	TGTGCCTGGAGTTACTCCTACGAGCAGTACTTC	CAWSYSYEQYF
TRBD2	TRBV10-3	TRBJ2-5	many	TGTGCCATCAGTGAGGGACTAGCGAGATCCCAAGAGACCCAGTACTTC	CAISEGLARSQETQYF
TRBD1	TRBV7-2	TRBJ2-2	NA	TGTGCCAGCAGCCGTAGAACGGGACAGGGTACCGGGGAGCTGTTTTTT	CASSRRTGQGTGELFF
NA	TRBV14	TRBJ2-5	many	TGTGCCAGCAGTCTAAAAGGAGGGGGGCGCGAGGAGACCCAGTACTTC	CASSLKGGGREETQYF
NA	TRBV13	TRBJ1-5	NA	TGTGCCAGCAGCTTAGGAGCGGGGTCCAGGCCCCAGCATTTT	CASSLGAGSRPQHF
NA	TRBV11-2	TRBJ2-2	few	TGTGCCAGCAGCCCCCCCTGGGACATTGGGGCCGGGGAGCTGTTTTTT	CASSPPWDIGAGELFF
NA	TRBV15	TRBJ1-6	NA	TGTGCCACCAGCGGACAGCTTAATTCACCCCTCCACTTT	CATSGQLNSPLHF
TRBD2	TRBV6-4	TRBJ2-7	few	TGTGCCAGCAGTTACTCGTCGTTAGCGGGGGGTACTACCTACGAGCAGTACTTC	CASSYSSLAGGTTYEQYF
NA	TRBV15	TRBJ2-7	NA	TGTGCCACCAGCAGCCGAGCGTTGACCTCTCGTTACGAGCAGTACTTC	CATSSRALTSRYEQYF
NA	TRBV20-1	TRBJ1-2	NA	TGCAGTGCTAGGGGAAATGGCTACACCTTC	CSARGNGYTF
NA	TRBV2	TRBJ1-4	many	TGTGCCAGCAGTGAACCTGGGCATGAAAAACTGTTTTTT	CASSEPGHEKLFF
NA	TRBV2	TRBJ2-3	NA	TGTGCCAGCAGCGACTGGACAGTGCGCGGAGATACGCAGTATTTT	CASSDWTVRGDTQYF
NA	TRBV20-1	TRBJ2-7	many	TGCAGTGCTAGGCCAACAGCGGCGCGCGAGCAGTACTTC	CSARPTAAREQYF
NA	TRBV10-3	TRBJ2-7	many	TGTGCCATCAGTGATGTCTACGAGCAGTACTTC	CAISDVYEQYF
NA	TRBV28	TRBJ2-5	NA	TGTGCCAGCAGCCCTCTTGATTTTGGGGACAAGTACTTC	CASSPLDFGDKYF
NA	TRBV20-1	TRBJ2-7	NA	TGCAGTGCTAGAGATCCATTAAGGTTCGGACACTACTACGAGCAGTACTTC	CSARDPLRFGHYYEQYF
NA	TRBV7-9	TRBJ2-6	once	TGTGCCAGCAGCTCATCAGGAGTAGGGGGTCGGACTGGGGCCAACGTCCTGACTTTC	CASSSSGVGGRTGANVLTF
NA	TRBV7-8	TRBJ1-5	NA	TGTGCCAGCAGCTTAGCGAGGGAGCTTGAGACCCAGCATTTT	CASSLARELETQHF
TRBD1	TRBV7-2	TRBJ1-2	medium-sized	TGTGCCAGCAGCCCTGGACAGGAGGGCGGCTACACCTTC	CASSPGQEGGYTF
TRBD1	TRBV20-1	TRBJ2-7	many	TGCAGTGCTGACCGGGACAGAACCCGCTACGAGCAGTACTTC	CSADRDRTRYEQYF
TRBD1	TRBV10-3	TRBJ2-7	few	TGTGCCAGCAGACCTTTAGTGGACAGGAATGTCGACGAGCAGTACTTC	CASRPLVDRNVDEQYF
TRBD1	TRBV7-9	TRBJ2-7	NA	TGTGCCAGCAGCTACAGGGGTCCGACCTACGAGCAGTACTTC	CASSYRGPTYEQYF
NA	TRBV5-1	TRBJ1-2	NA	TGCGCCAGCAGCTTAACAGGCGGGACGCTTACTAACTATGGCTACACCTTC	CASSLTGGTLTNYGYTF
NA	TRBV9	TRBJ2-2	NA	TGTGCCAGCAGCGCAGTGGCCGGGAAGGCCGGGGAGCTGTTTTTT	CASSAVAGKAGELFF
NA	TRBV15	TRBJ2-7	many	TGTGCCACCAGCAGCCCAACCCACGGGGCCTACGAGCAGTACTTC	CATSSPTHGAYEQYF
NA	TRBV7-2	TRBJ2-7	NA	TGTGCCAGCAGCTTCCGTAGCGGACCCATCTACGAGCAGTACTTC	CASSFRSGPIYEQYF
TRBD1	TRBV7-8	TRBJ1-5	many	TGTGCCAGCAGCTTGGGGGACAGGGGGGGAAGACAGCCCCAGCATTTT	CASSLGDRGGRQPQHF
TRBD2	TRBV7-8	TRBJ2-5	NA	TGTGCCAGCAGCTTGGGCGTTAGCGGGGACCAAGAGACCCAGTACTTC	CASSLGVSGDQETQYF
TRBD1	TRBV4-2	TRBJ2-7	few	TGTGCCAGCAGCCAAGAGGGACAGGGTATCTACGAGCAGTACTTC	CASSQEGQGIYEQYF
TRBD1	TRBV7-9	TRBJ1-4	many	TGTGCCAGCAGCTCGGGACAGACAACTAATGAAAAACTGTTTTTT	CASSSGQTTNEKLFF
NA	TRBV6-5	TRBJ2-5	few	TGTGCCAGCAGTGCAGTATCCAGCGTACAAGAGACCCAGTACTTC	CASSAVSSVQETQYF
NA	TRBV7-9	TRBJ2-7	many	TGTGCCAGCAGCTTACCGACAGGATACGAGCAGTACTTC	CASSLPTGYEQYF
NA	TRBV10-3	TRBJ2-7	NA	NA	CASSFYICSAGGEPYEQYF
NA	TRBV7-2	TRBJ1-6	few	TGTGCCAGCAGCTTAGTCTCGAGTTATAATTCACCCCTCCACTTT	CASSLVSSYNSPLHF
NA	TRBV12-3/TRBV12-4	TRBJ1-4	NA	TGTGACAGCAGTTGGGCAGGCTGGAATGAAAAACTGTTTTTT	CDSSWAGWNEKLFF
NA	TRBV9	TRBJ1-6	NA	TGTGCCAGCAGCACGGTAGCGGGAAGGGGGAATTCACCCCTCCACTTT	CASSTVAGRGNSPLHF
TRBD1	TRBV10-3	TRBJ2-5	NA	TGTGCCAGCAGTTACTTAGAATGGACAGGGTTGGGGCAAGAGACCCAGTACTTC	CASSYLEWTGLGQETQYF
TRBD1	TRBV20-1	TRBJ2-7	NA	TGCAGTGCTCCGGGACAGGGGTACGAGCAGTACTTC	CSAPGQGYEQYF
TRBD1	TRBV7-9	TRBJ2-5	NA	TGTGCCAGCAGCCCCGTGACAGGGGGAGAGACCCAGTACTTC	CASSPVTGGETQYF
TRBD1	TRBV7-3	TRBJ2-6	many	TGTGCCAGCAGCTTAACCTGGCAGGGGGCCTCAGGGGCCAACGTCCTGACTTTC	CASSLTWQGASGANVLTF
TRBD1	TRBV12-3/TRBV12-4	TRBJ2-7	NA	TGTGCCAGCAGTTCAAGCGGACAGGGGGGGCCCTACGAGCAGTACTTC	CASSSSGQGGPYEQYF
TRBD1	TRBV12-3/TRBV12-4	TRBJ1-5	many	TGTGCCAGCAGCCTACAGGGGGATCAGCCCCAGCATTTT	CASSLQGDQPQHF
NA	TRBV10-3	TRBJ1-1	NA	TGTGCCATCGGAGGGGGACTCCGGGAAGCTTTCTTT	CAIGGGLREAFF
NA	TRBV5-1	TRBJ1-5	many	TGCGCCAGCAGCTTAGGGGAAATCAATCAGCCCCAGCATTTT	CASSLGEINQPQHF
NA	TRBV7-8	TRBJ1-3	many	TGTGCCAGCAGCTTCGGCAACTCAATCTCTGGAAACACCATATATTTT	CASSFGNSISGNTIYF
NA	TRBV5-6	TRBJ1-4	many	TGTGCCAGCAGCACAGGGATAATTAATGAAAAACTGTTTTTT	CASSTGIINEKLFF